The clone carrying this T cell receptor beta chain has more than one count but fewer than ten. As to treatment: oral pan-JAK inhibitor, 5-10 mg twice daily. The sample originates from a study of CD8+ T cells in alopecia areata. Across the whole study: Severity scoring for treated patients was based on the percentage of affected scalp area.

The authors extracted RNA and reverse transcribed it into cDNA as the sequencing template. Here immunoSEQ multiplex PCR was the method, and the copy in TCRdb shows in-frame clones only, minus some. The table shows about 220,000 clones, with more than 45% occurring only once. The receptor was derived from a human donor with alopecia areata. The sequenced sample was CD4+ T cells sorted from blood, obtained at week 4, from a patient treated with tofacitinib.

Here the CDR3 reads CASSEIWLEKLFF. The CDR3 DNA reads TGTGCCAGCAGTGAAATATGGCTAGAAAAACTGTTTTTT. The genes are TRBV6-1 and TRBJ1-4; D remains ambiguous. Germline CDR1 reads MNHNS; CDR2 reads SASEGT. The CDR3 has 13 residues. V gave up 2 bases and J gave up 8 bases, with 9 bases separating them.